Many counts were recorded for the clone carrying this TCR beta chain. TCRdb processed the multiplex PCR reads anew with MiXCR; each CDR3 protein has one entry. In the table there are about 150,000 distinct CDR3 sequences, less than 35% of which are singletons. These data are taken from a study of breast tumors, draining lymph nodes, adjacent tissues. Samples came from axillary lymph nodes draining the breast cancer. The CDR3 is 12 residues long. V was clipped by 6 bases and J by 1 base, with 9 bases between them. CDR1 DFQATT and CDR2 SNEGSKA come from the germline V gene (reference sequence). The receptor was isolated from a female donor with breast cancer. Some clones in this sample may be carry-over from other donors' samples. Sequenced input: axillary lymph node tissue. This chain links TRBV20-1 with TRBJ2-5; no firm D call. Here the CDR3 reads CSAAASQETQYF. DNA for the CDR3: TGCAGTGCGGCGGCAAGCCAAGAGACCCAGTACTTC.